The 30 T cell receptor beta chains presented below share a single source sample, sequenced in a study of T cell responses to AZD1222 COVID-19 vaccine. Clones were sequenced by immunoSEQ multiplex PCR, and TCRdb holds only the in-frame ones, with some missing. The table includes over 70,000 clones, around 80% detected once. The sample consisted of peripheral blood, taken 28 days after the second dose of the MenACWY control vaccine. Source of these receptors: an adult who received the MenACWY meningococcal vaccine as a control.

The gene calls are TRBV19 and TRBJ2-3, with 9 bases fitting TRBD2. Germline trimming cut 4 bases from V and 4 bases from J; bases unmatched to any gene: 3. This CDR3 region has 14 residues. Germline V lookup: CDR1 LNHDA, CDR2 SQIVND (reference sequence). CDR3 residues: CASSTSGVADTQYF. The DNA for the CDR3 is TGTGCCAGTAGTACTAGCGGGGTGGCAGATACGCAGTATTTT.

V is TRBV14 and J is TRBJ2-7; D ambiguous. Trimming took 3 bases from V and 4 from J, leaving 10 bases between them. The CDR3 is 13 residues long. Germline V lookup: CDR1 SGHDN, CDR2 FVKESK. In DNA, the CDR3 is TGTGCCAGCAGCCATGGGGTTGGGTACGAGCAGTACTTC. This codes for CASSHGVGYEQYF.

The chain combines TRBV2 with TRBJ2-7; TRBD2 agrees at 11 bases. The CDR3 covers 15 residues. The germline V gene encodes CDR1 SNHLY and CDR2 FYNNEI. V was clipped by 8 bases and J by 6 bases; unmatched bases: 12. The CDR3 reads CASSRGSGGALEQYF. For the CDR3, the DNA is TGTGCCAGCTCTCGCGGTAGCGGGGGGGCCCTCGAGCAGTACTTC.

The CDR3 is CASSSSEPTVRGNSPLHF. The CDR3 DNA sequence: TGTGCCAGCAGCTCCAGTGAGCCGACCGTTCGTGGTAATTCACCCCTCCACTTT. V gene TRBV11-3 combines with J gene TRBJ1-6; D not certain. V was clipped by 4 bases and J by 6 bases, with 22 bases between them. Germline V lookup: CDR1 SGHNT, CDR2 YENEEA. The CDR3 consists of 18 residues. The full variable domain, in which reference TRBV11-3 and TRBJ1-6 provide the parts outside the CDR3, is EAGVVQSPRYKIIEKKQPVAFWCNPISGHNTLYWYLQNLGQGPELLIRYENEEAVDDSQLPKDRFSAERLKGVDSTLKIQPAELGDSAVYLCASSSSEPTVRGNSPLHFGNGTRLTVT.

The chain couples TRBV6-1 to TRBJ1-1, with D uncertain. The CDR3 totals 13 residues. Trimming removed 0 bases from V and 7 bases from J, with 9 bases in between. The germline CDR1 and CDR2 sequences are MNHNS and SASEGT. The CDR3 sequence is CASSEAKGSEAFF. The CDR3 nucleotides read TGTGCCAGCAGTGAAGCGAAGGGCAGTGAAGCTTTCTTT.

The chain combines TRBV27 with TRBJ1-1, with a possible D match to TRBD1 (6 bases). The germline V gene has CDR1 MNHEY and CDR2 SMNVEV (reference sequence). V was cut by 6 bases and J by 5 bases, with 10 bases left in between. This CDR3 spans 12 amino acids. CDR3 bases: TGTGCCAGCAGAGGGGGGGGGACTGAAGCTTTCTTT. This gives the protein CASRGGGTEAFF.

The chain employs TRBV12-5 and TRBJ2-1, with 10 nucleotides matching TRBD1. Looked up from germline, CDR1 is LGHNT and CDR2 is FRNRAP. V lost 5 bases to trimming and J lost 7 bases; unmatched junction nucleotides: 8. This CDR3 comprises 15 residues. For the CDR3, the DNA is TGTGCTAGTGGTCTTCGACAGGGGGCAGGGAATGAGCAGTTCTTC. Its translation is CASGLRQGAGNEQFF.

A few counts support this clone. This chain connects TRBV11-2 to TRBJ2-7, with D tentatively TRBD1 (5 bases). The CDR3 contains 14 residues. With 5 bases removed from V and 3 bases from J, the gap between germline ends came to 14 bases. Germline assignment: CDR1 SGHAT and CDR2 FQNNGV. The CDR3 is CASSLQRGHYEQYF. The DNA of the CDR3 is TGTGCCAGCAGCCTACAGCGAGGACACTACGAGCAGTACTTC.

The chain has TRBV11-2 and TRBJ1-3, with D possibly being TRBD1 (5 bases). CDR1 is SGHAT and CDR2 is FQNNGV in the germline V gene. V was trimmed by 4 bases and J by 8 bases, leaving 12 bases between them. The CDR3 is made up of 13 amino acids. The CDR3 nucleotides read TGTGCCAGCAGCTCACTGCGGGGGGACACCATATATTTT. It is translated as CASSSLRGDTIYF.

This chain connects TRBV6-1 to TRBJ2-7; D possibly uses TRBD1 or TRBD2 (6 bases each). Germline assignment: CDR1 MNHNS and CDR2 SASEGT. The CDR3 loop spans 15 amino acids. The V and J ends lost 2 bases and 5 bases respectively, with 16 bases between them. As DNA, the CDR3 is TGTGCCAGCAGTGAAAGGGGGGTCCACCGGGACGAGCAGTACTTC. Its protein is CASSERGVHRDEQYF.

The chain is built from TRBV7-8 and TRBJ2-2; the match to TRBD2 covers 8 bases. This CDR3 comprises 15 residues. Germline CDR1 and CDR2: SGHVS and FQNEAQ. Trimming removed 1 base from V and 6 bases from J; junction bases left unmatched: 4. CDR3 protein: CASSLGTSMSGELFF. The CDR3 DNA is TGTGCCAGCAGCTTAGGGACTAGCATGTCCGGGGAGCTGTTTTTT. The full variable domain, in which reference TRBV7-8 and TRBJ2-2 provide the parts outside the CDR3, is GAGVSQSPRYKVAKRGQDVALRCDPISGHVSLFWYQQALGQGPEFLTYFQNEAQLDKSGLPSDRFFAERPEGSVSTLKIQRTQQEDSAVYLCASSLGTSMSGELFFGEGSRLTVL.

The chain couples TRBV25-1 to TRBJ1-3; a possible D gene is TRBD1 (6 bases). V shed 1 base and J shed 5 bases, with 12 bases lying between them. This CDR3 has 15 residues. CDR1 MGHDK and CDR2 SYGVNS come from the germline V gene. CDR3 loop: CASSELGGVRNTIYF. As DNA, the CDR3 is TGTGCCAGCAGTGAATTAGGGGGTGTAAGAAACACCATATATTTT.

The chain couples TRBV19 to TRBJ1-1, with TRBD1 as a possible D gene (5 bases). Germline V gene data show CDR1 as LNHDA and CDR2 as SQIVND (reference sequence). Deletions cut 1 base from V and 4 bases from J, with 7 bases between. The CDR3 sequence is 13 residues long. This chain's CDR3 is CASSIGRGTEAFF. The CDR3 nucleotides are TGTGCCAGTAGTATAGGAAGGGGCACTGAAGCTTTCTTT.

The gene calls are TRBV19 and TRBJ1-2, with D perhaps TRBD1 (6 bases). The CDR3 extends over 14 amino acids. V lost 7 bases to trimming and J lost 1 base, with 13 bases between them. Per germline, CDR1 LNHDA and CDR2 SQIVND (reference sequence). The CDR3 sequence is CASTRTEDNYGYTF. In nucleotides, the CDR3 is TGTGCCAGTACAAGGACAGAAGATAACTATGGCTACACCTTC.

This chain uses TRBV15 with TRBJ2-1; perhaps TRBD2 as D (5 bases). CDR1 is LNHNV and CDR2 is YYDKDF in the germline V gene (reference sequence). Trimming took off 5 bases at V and 6 bases at J, with 11 bases between the two ends. The CDR3 length is 13 residues. The CDR3 region is CATSAGLLNEQFF. The DNA for the CDR3 is TGTGCCACCAGCGCCGGACTCCTCAATGAGCAGTTCTTC.

The sample holds one count of this clone. V gene TRBV4-3 combines with J gene TRBJ2-3, with D perhaps being TRBD1 or TRBD2 (5 bases each). V was cut by 5 bases and J by 2 bases, with 17 bases left in between. The CDR3 length is 16 residues. Per the germline V gene, CDR1 is LGHNA and CDR2 is YSLEER. CDR3 residues: CASSSYFGTNTDTQYF. CDR3 nucleotides: TGCGCCAGCAGCTCATATTTTGGGACGAACACAGATACGCAGTATTTT.

The chain employs TRBV5-1 and TRBJ2-2, with D possibly matching TRBD1 (5 bases). Per the germline V gene, CDR1 is SGHRS and CDR2 is YFSETQ. V was cut by 6 bases and J by 1 base, with 10 bases left in between. This CDR3 region has 14 residues. The CDR3 protein is CASMQGRNTGELFF. CDR3 nucleotides: TGCGCCAGCATGCAGGGAAGGAACACCGGGGAGCTGTTTTTT. The variable domain in full, with the rest retrieved from reference TRBV5-1 and TRBJ2-2, is KAGVTQTPRYLIKTRGQQVTLSCSPISGHRSVSWYQQTPGQGLQFLFEYFSETQRNKGNFPGRFSGRQFSNSRSEMNVSTLELGDSALYLCASMQGRNTGELFFGEGSRLTVL.

The V and J genes are TRBV3-1 (or the pseudogene TRBV3-2) and TRBJ1-1; no reliable D call. The CDR3 spans 13 residues. Germline loops: CDR1 LGHDT, CDR2 YNNKEL (reference sequence). With 0 bases removed from V and 7 bases from J, the gap between germline ends came to 9 bases. CDR3 loop: CASSQDHTVEAFF. CDR3 nucleotide sequence: TGTGCCAGCAGCCAAGATCACACAGTTGAAGCTTTCTTT.

The chain carries TRBV4-3 and TRBJ1-1; D gene uncertain. Trimming cost V 4 bases and J 4 bases, with 16 bases left between them. The CDR3 loop spans 15 amino acids. The germline V gene encodes CDR1 LGHNA and CDR2 YSLEER. CDR3 sequence (DNA): TGCGCCAGCAGCCTGGTAGGAAGCCGTGGCACTGAAGCTTTCTTT. Translated: CASSLVGSRGTEAFF.

V usage is TRBV21-1 and J usage is TRBJ2-5; TRBD2 is taken as the D call from the table, unchecked against the DNA. TRBV21-1 is reported as a pseudogene. This CDR3 is 13 amino acids long. The CDR3 loop reads CASSNRTSGVKYF. In nucleotides, the CDR3 is TGTGCCAGCAGCAACAGGACTAGCGGGGTTAAGTACTTC.

This chain joins TRBV28 and TRBJ1-3; D gene uncertain. Trimming cost V 3 bases and J 0 bases, with 9 bases left between them. The CDR3 runs 15 residues. Looked up from germline, CDR1 is MDHEN and CDR2 is SYDVKM. The CDR3 is CASSFIGASGNTIYF. For the CDR3, the DNA is TGTGCCAGCAGTTTTATTGGCGCCTCTGGAAACACCATATATTTT. The full variable domain, completed using reference TRBV28 and TRBJ1-3, is DVKVTQSSRYLVKRTGEKVFLECVQDMDHENMFWYRQDPGLGLRLIYFSYDVKMKEKGDIPEGYSVSREKKERFSLILESASTNQTSMYLCASSFIGASGNTIYFGEGSWLTVV.

In its sample, this clone was seen once. The chain joins TRBV2 to TRBJ1-4; maybe TRBD1 (5 bases). Trimming pared 6 bases from V and 5 bases from J, leaving 25 bases between. Germline assignment: CDR1 SNHLY and CDR2 FYNNEI. The CDR3 spans 18 residues. This CDR3 is CASRRGVAALTTNEKLFF. In DNA form, the CDR3 reads TGTGCCAGCAGGAGAGGGGTGGCAGCCCTAACCACGAATGAAAAACTGTTTTTT.

This sequence joins TRBV7-8 and TRBJ1-5; D might be TRBD1 (5 bases). Trimming cost V 3 bases and J 7 bases, with 16 bases left between them. Germline-derived CDR1 and CDR2 are SGHVS and FQNEAQ. This CDR3 is 15 amino acids long. CDR3 region: CASSLGPQLGQPQHF. As DNA, the CDR3 is TGTGCCAGCAGCTTGGGACCCCAATTAGGGCAGCCCCAGCATTTT.

This rearrangement joins TRBV18 to TRBJ2-2; D not resolved. V shed 2 bases and J shed 0 bases, with 4 bases lying between them. CDR1 is KGHSH and CDR2 is LQKENI in the germline V gene. This CDR3 comprises 14 residues. CDR3 amino acids: CASSPSSNTGELFF. In DNA form, the CDR3 reads TGTGCCAGCTCACCATCGTCGAACACCGGGGAGCTGTTTTTT.

The chain couples TRBV28 to TRBJ1-1; no definite D call. This CDR3 has 12 amino acids. Looked up from germline, CDR1 is MDHEN and CDR2 is SYDVKM. Trimming stripped 8 bases from V and 6 bases from J, with 13 bases between. The CDR3 here is CASLTLSSEAFF. The CDR3 DNA reads as TGTGCCAGCCTCACCCTTAGCTCTGAAGCTTTCTTT.

V usage is TRBV4-2 and J usage is TRBJ2-7; 13 positions match TRBD2. Germline V gene lookup returns CDR1 LGHNA and CDR2 YNFKEQ. This CDR3 has 16 amino acids. Trimming cost V 4 bases and J 5 bases; bases outside gene matches: 8. CDR3 nucleotide sequence: TGTGCCAGCAGCCTTGAACTAGCGGGAGGGCCCCACGAGCAGTACTTC. Encoded protein: CASSLELAGGPHEQYF.

The chain carries TRBV30 and TRBJ1-5; D unresolved. V was shortened by 0 bases and J by 2 bases, with 8 bases between the two germline ends. Germline lookup yields CDR1 GTSNPN and CDR2 SVGIG (reference sequence). This CDR3 region has 14 residues. The CDR3 DNA follows: TGTGCCTGGAGTGTACAGCAGGGCAATCAGCCCCAGCATTTT. It encodes CAWSVQQGNQPQHF.

The V and J genes are TRBV30 and TRBJ2-5; D uncertain. The V gene lost 2 bases and the J gene lost 5 bases, with 9 bases spanning the gap. Germline V gene data show CDR1 as GTSNPN and CDR2 as SVGIG (reference sequence). The CDR3 loop spans 12 amino acids. The CDR3 DNA follows: TGTGCCTGGAGTCTAGGTGGCGAGACCCAGTACTTC. The encoded protein is CAWSLGGETQYF.

This clone occurred once. The chain couples TRBV6-1 to TRBJ1-1, with D possibly TRBD1 on 5 matching bases. Germline CDR1 reads MNHNS; CDR2 reads SASEGT. V was clipped by 2 bases and J by 3 bases, with 10 bases between them. The CDR3 has 14 residues. The CDR3 DNA reads TGTGCCAGCAGTGAACCCAGGGCAGACACTGAAGCTTTCTTT. Amino acids: CASSEPRADTEAFF.

V and J are TRBV7-9 and TRBJ1-4, with D perhaps TRBD1 (5 bases). This CDR3 contains 14 residues. V was cut by 1 base and J by 7 bases, with 10 bases left in between. The V gene's germline CDR1 is SEHNR and CDR2 FQNEAQ (reference sequence). The CDR3 is CASSLGGAGEKLFF. The CDR3 region has the DNA TGTGCCAGCAGCTTAGGGGGCGCGGGTGAAAAACTGTTTTTT.